This T cell receptor beta chain originates from a study of CD8+ T cells in alopecia areata. Treatment here: oral pan-JAK inhibitor, 5-10 mg twice daily. Extracted RNA was reverse transcribed into cDNA, the sequencing template. Generated by immunoSEQ multiplex PCR, the TCRdb table keeps only in-frame clones and is missing some. The profile shows over 250,000 clones, 60% of them singletons. This CDR3 has 13 amino acids. The germline V gene encodes CDR1 GTSNPN and CDR2 SVGIG (reference sequence). Trimming stripped 4 bases from V and 8 bases from J, with 12 bases between. This clonotype was sampled from a human donor with alopecia areata. The genes are TRBV30 and TRBJ1-6, with a tentative D call TRBD1 (5 bases). Sequenced here: CD4+ T cells sorted from blood, sampled around week 53, from a patient treated with tofacitinib. The CDR3 DNA is TGTGCCTGGAACGGGGGTTACGATTCACCCCTCCACTTT. Amino acids: CAWNGGYDSPLHF.